What follows are 6 T cell receptor beta chains derived from one specimen sequenced in a study of a mutant IDH1 vaccine in newly diagnosed glioma. TCRdb keeps only in-frame clones here, not all; method: immunoSEQ multiplex PCR. The table lists under 80,000 clones, approximately 83% of them singletons. The time point denotes: baseline, week 1 (first vaccination visit). Treatment noted: pre-vaccination baseline after standard-of-care therapy. Material: PBMCs, obtained from a glioma patient treated with radiotherapy, temozolomide or both. The receptor source for this set is a man in his thirties or forties with glioma.

The chain combines TRBV5-1 with TRBJ2-2; 10 positions match TRBD2. Germline V gives CDR1 SGHRS, CDR2 YFSETQ. Germline trimming cut 1 base from V and 5 bases from J; bases unmatched to any gene: 8. The CDR3 extends over 17 amino acids. As DNA, the CDR3 is TGCGCCAGCAGCTTGTGGGCTAGCGGGGGTGAAACCGGGGAGCTGTTTTTT. Protein sequence: CASSLWASGGETGELFF.

Only one count was recorded for this clone. The rearrangement joins TRBV7-2 to TRBJ2-1; no definite D call. CDR1 and CDR2 (germline): SGHTA, FQGNSA. V gave up 3 bases and J gave up 6 bases, with 6 bases separating them. The CDR3 is made up of 12 amino acids. DNA for the CDR3: TGTGCCAGCAGCTTGGTGATCAATGAGCAGTTCTTC. It translates to CASSLVINEQFF. Using reference TRBV7-2 and TRBJ2-1 for the parts outside the CDR3, the full variable domain is GAGVSQSPSNKVTEKGKDVELRCDPISGHTALYWYRQSLGQGLEFLIYFQGNSAPDKSGLPSDRFSAERTGGSVSTLTIQRTQQEDSAVYLCASSLVINEQFFGPGTRLTVL.

The rearrangement uses TRBV4-1 and TRBJ2-7; 10 bases line up with TRBD2. CDR1 and CDR2 (germline): MGHRA, YSYEKL. This CDR3 has 17 residues. Trimming took 4 bases from V and 6 from J; bases not matched to a gene: 15. The CDR3 DNA follows: TGCGCCAGCAGCCCCCGGACTAGCGGCGAACTTGGGTTCGAGCAGTACTTC. Residues: CASSPRTSGELGFEQYF.

The rearrangement links TRBV9 to TRBJ1-2, with D hard to call. The CDR3 extends over 11 amino acids. The V and J ends lost 7 bases and 5 bases respectively, with 9 bases between them. Germline V gives CDR1 SGDLS, CDR2 YYNGEE. The CDR3 spells CASRREYGYTF. The CDR3 DNA sequence: TGTGCCAGCCGACGGGAGTATGGCTACACCTTC.

V gene TRBV15 combines with J gene TRBJ2-2; 9 nucleotides line up with TRBD2. After removal of 1 base from V and 6 bases from J, the junction contained 3 bases not matched to a gene. The CDR3 extends over 15 amino acids. CDR1 and CDR2 from the germline V gene are LNHNV and YYDKDF (reference sequence). The CDR3 sequence is CATSRVTSGSGELFF. CDR3 DNA: TGTGCCACCAGCAGAGTGACTAGCGGTTCCGGGGAGCTGTTTTTT.

The rearrangement joins TRBV2 to TRBJ1-5; no clear D gene. The CDR3 is 14 amino acids. CDR1 is SNHLY, CDR2 FYNNEI, per germline. The V end was cut by 6 bases, the J end by 4 bases, with 13 bases between. The CDR3 DNA reads as TGTGCCAGCAGCCCGGGATGGAGTAATCAGCCCCAGCATTTT. It is translated as CASSPGWSNQPQHF.